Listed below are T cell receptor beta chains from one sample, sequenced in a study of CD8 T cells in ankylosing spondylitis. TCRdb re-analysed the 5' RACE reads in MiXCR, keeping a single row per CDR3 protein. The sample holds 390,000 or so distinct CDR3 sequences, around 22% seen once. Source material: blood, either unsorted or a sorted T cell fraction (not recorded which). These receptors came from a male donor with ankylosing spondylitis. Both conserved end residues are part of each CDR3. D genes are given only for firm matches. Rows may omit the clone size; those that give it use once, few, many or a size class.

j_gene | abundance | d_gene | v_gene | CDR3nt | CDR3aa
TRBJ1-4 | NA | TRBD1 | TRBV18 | TGTGCCAGCTCACCGAGGACAGGGTCAACTAATGAAAAACTGTTTTTT | CASSPRTGSTNEKLFF
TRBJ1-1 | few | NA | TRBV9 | TGTGCCAGCAGCGTAGCAGGGAGCACTGAAGCTTTCTTT | CASSVAGSTEAFF
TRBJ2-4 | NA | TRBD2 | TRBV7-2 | TGTGCCAGCAGCTCCCTAGCGGGCCAACAGTACTTC | CASSSLAGQQYF
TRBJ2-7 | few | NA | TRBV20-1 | TGCAGTGCTAGAGCCCTGACAGTTTTTCCCTACGAGCAGTACTTC | CSARALTVFPYEQYF
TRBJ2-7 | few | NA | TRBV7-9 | TGTGCCAGCCAATCAGTCTTAGGAATCCACGAGCAGTACTTC | CASQSVLGIHEQYF
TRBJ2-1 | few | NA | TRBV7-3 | TGTGCCAGCAGCTTATTGCGTGGAGTGCAGTTCTTC | CASSLLRGVQFF
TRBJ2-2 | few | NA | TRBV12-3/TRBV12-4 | TGTGCCAGCAGCGGGTTCAGGGAGCTGTTTTTT | CASSGFRELFF
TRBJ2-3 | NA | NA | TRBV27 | TGTGCCAGCAGTCCGATTGGGGGCCTTAGCACAGATACGCAGTATTTT | CASSPIGGLSTDTQYF
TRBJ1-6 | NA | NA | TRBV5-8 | TGTGCCAGCAGCTTCCGCGACTTGGCCCTCCACTTT | CASSFRDLALHF
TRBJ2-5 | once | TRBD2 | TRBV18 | TGTGCCAGCTCACCACTAGCGGGACCACAAGAGACCCAGTACTTC | CASSPLAGPQETQYF
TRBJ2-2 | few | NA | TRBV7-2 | TGTGCCAGCAGCCAACAACCGGGACCAGTAACCGGGGCGCTGTTTTTT | CASSQQPGPVTGALFF
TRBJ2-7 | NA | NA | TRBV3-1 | TGTGCCAGCAGCCAACAGACAGGAGGCTACGAGCAGTACTTC | CASSQQTGGYEQYF
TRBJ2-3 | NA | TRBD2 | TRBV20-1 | TGCAGTGCTGGCAGGAATCTAGCGGGTGCAGATACGCAGTATTTT | CSAGRNLAGADTQYF
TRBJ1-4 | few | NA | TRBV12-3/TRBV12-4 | TGTGCCAGCAGTTTAGGGGGGAGTAATGAAAAACTGTTTTTT | CASSLGGSNEKLFF
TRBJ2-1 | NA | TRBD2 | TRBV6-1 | TGTGCCAGCAGGCAACTAGCGGGAGATGTGGGCAATGAGCAGTTCTTC | CASRQLAGDVGNEQFF
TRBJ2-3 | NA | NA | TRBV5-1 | TGCGCCAGCAGCTTGGGCCGACTTCGGGCGGCACCGGGCACAGATACGCAGTATTTT | CASSLGRLRAAPGTDTQYF
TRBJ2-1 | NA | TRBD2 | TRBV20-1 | TGCAGTGCGGGACTAGCGGGAGCCTACAATGAGCAGTTCTTC | CSAGLAGAYNEQFF
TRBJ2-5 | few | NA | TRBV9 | TGTGCCAGCAGCTCCCCGGGTCCACAAGAGACCCAGTACTTC | CASSSPGPQETQYF
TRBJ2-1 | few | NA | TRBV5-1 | TGCGCCAGCAGCTTGGGGGGCGGGTTCAATGAGCAGTTCTTC | CASSLGGGFNEQFF
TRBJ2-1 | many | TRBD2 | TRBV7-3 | TGTGCCAGCAGCTTAACTCTGGCGGGAGTAGATGAGCAGTTCTTC | CASSLTLAGVDEQFF
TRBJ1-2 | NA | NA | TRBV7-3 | TGTGCCAGCAGCTTACCGGAGAGAGATGGCTACACCTTC | CASSLPERDGYTF
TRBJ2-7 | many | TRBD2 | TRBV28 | TGTGCCAGCGGTCTAGCGGGAGTGTACGAGCAGTACTTC | CASGLAGVYEQYF
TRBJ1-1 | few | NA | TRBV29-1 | TGCAGCGTAACAGGGACTGAAGCTTTCTTT | CSVTGTEAFF
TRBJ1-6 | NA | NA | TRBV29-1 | TGCAGCGTTCGGCTTGACATCGGGGGTAATTCACCCCTCCACTTT | CSVRLDIGGNSPLHF
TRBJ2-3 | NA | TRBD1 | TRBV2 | TGTGCCAGCGTCCGGGACAGGGGAATAGATACGCAGTATTTT | CASVRDRGIDTQYF
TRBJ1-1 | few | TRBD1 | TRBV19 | TGTGCCAGTAGCCCTCCGGGACAGGGGGGTACGGCTTTCTTT | CASSPPGQGGTAFF
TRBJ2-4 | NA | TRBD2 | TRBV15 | TGTGCCACCCGGGGGGATTTTAGCGGGAGAGGAAACATTCAGTACTTC | CATRGDFSGRGNIQYF
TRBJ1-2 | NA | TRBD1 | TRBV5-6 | TGTGCCAGCAGCTCCCGGGACAGGGGTATATATGGCTACACCTTC | CASSSRDRGIYGYTF
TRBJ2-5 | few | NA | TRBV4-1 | TGCGCCAGCAGCCGACCCGGGGACCAAGAGACCCAGTACTTC | CASSRPGDQETQYF
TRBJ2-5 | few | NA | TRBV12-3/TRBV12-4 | TGTGCCAGCGGGGCCACCAGGGAGACCCAGTACTTC | CASGATRETQYF
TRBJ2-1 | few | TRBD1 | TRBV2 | TGTGCCAGCAGTGTTGAACAGGGGGATTATGAGCAGTTCTTC | CASSVEQGDYEQFF
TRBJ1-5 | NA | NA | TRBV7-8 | TGTGCCAGCAGCTTAGCACAGGGTGACGGTCAGCCCCAGCATTTT | CASSLAQGDGQPQHF
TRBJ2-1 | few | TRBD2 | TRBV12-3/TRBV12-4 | TGTGCCAGCAGTTTACAACTAGCGGGAGTACAGTTCTTC | CASSLQLAGVQFF
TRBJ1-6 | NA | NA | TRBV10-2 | TGCGCCAGCATAGGACCAGATAATTCACCCCTCCACTTT | CASIGPDNSPLHF
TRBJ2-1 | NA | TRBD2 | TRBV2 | TGTGCCAGCAGTAGACTAGCGGGAGTGGTTGAGCAGTTCTTC | CASSRLAGVVEQFF
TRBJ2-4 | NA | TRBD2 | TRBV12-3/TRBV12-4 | TGTGCCAGCAGCTCGCCGGGGAGGGACGAGGTCAAAAACATTCAGTACTTC | CASSSPGRDEVKNIQYF
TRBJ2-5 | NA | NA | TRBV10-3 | TGTGCCACCCAGAAAGTAGCGGACCAAGAGACCCAGTACTTC | CATQKVADQETQYF
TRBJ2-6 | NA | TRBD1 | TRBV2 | TGTGCCAGCAGTCTCGGACAGGGAACTGGGGCCAACGTCCTGACTTTC | CASSLGQGTGANVLTF
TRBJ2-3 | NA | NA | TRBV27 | TGTGCCAGCACTCCCCTAGGTTTGGGGGGTGCTCCACTCACAGATACGCAGTATTTT | CASTPLGLGGAPLTDTQYF
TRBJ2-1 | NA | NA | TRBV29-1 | TGCAGCGTTGCTGAGGGTCCCTACAATGAGCAGTTCTTC | CSVAEGPYNEQFF
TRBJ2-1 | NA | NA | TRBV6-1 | TGTGCCAGCAGGAGCCTAGGAGAGCGTAATGAGCAGTTCTTC | CASRSLGERNEQFF